This T cell receptor beta chain was retrieved from a study of blood T cells in healthy people across ages. This clonotype was detected only a few times. A second PCR of about 7 to 11 cycles used a sample-barcoded 5' primer and a J-beta primer mix. Every sample produced at least 2.5 million CDR3-containing paired-end reads. TCRdb re-called the 5' RACE reads through MiXCR, storing one row per CDR3 protein. Of over 1,300,000 distinct CDR3 sequences listed, around 59% are singletons. This CDR3 is built from 15 residues. Germline-derived CDR1 and CDR2 are SGHTA and FQGNSA. V dropped 10 bases and J dropped 0 bases, with 17 bases sitting between them.

This sequence was found in a man between 18 and 29 years old in good health. Sequencing was carried out using blood. The chain employs TRBV7-2 and TRBJ2-3; maybe TRBD2 (5 bases). CDR3 residues: CATHSGRGSTDTQYF. CDR3 DNA: TGTGCCACCCACAGCGGTCGGGGAAGCACAGATACGCAGTATTTT.